The 24 T cell receptor beta chains in this list originate from one sample, sequenced in a study of blood T cell repertoires in COVID-19. Method: immunoSEQ multiplex PCR; TCRdb's copy keeps in-frame clones and lacks some. The sample yields approximately 280,000 clones, over 75% seen once. Sequencing input: peripheral blood. The receptors stem from a man aged 18 to 29 with active or convalescent COVID-19.

The gene calls are TRBV5-6 and TRBJ2-3; 8 nucleotides align to TRBD1. Trimming at V came to 3 bases and at J to 2 bases, leaving 5 bases not matched to a gene. The CDR3 is 15 residues long. The germline V gene encodes CDR1 SGHDT and CDR2 YYEEEE. The CDR3 DNA follows: TGTGCCAGCAGCTCCCGACAGGGGTCCACAGATACGCAGTATTTT. This gives the protein CASSSRQGSTDTQYF.

In its sample, this clone was seen a few times. The V gene is TRBV5-1, the J gene TRBJ2-7; D remains ambiguous. V gave up 0 bases and J gave up 1 base, with 5 bases separating them. The CDR3 length is 13 residues. Germline CDR1 reads SGHRS; CDR2 reads YFSETQ. CDR3 nucleotide sequence: TGCGCCAGCAGCTTGGTCGGGTCCTACGAGCAGTACTTC. This codes for CASSLVGSYEQYF.

This sequence joins TRBV27 and TRBJ1-5; the D is unclear. Trimming removed 3 bases from V and 4 bases from J, with 16 bases in between. The germline CDR1 and CDR2 sequences are MNHEY and SMNVEV (reference sequence). The CDR3 loop spans 16 amino acids. The CDR3 region is CASSLGRNPNNQPQHF. The CDR3 nucleotides are TGTGCCAGCAGTTTGGGGAGGAATCCCAATAATCAGCCCCAGCATTTT.

CDR3 protein: CASSPATGLNTEAFF. Here the CDR3 DNA reads TGCGCCAGCAGCCCCGCGACAGGGCTGAACACTGAAGCTTTCTTT. The chain has TRBV5-1 and TRBJ1-1, with TRBD1 identical over 7 bases. The germline CDR1 and CDR2 sequences are SGHRS and YFSETQ. The CDR3 is 15 residues long. After removal of 4 bases from V and 0 bases from J, the junction contained 6 bases not matched to a gene.

This chain uses TRBV11-2 with TRBJ2-3; D might be TRBD1 (6 bases). CDR1 is SGHAT and CDR2 is FQNNGV in the germline V gene. The CDR3 is 15 residues long. V was pared by 3 bases and J by 0 bases, with 10 bases between. The CDR3 is CASSLRGGSTDTQYF. The CDR3 nucleotides are TGTGCCAGCAGCTTGAGAGGGGGTAGCACAGATACGCAGTATTTT.

This chain's CDR3 is CATSTTREVHEKLFF. The CDR3 DNA follows: TGTGCCACCAGCACCACACGAGAGGTTCATGAAAAACTGTTTTTT. This chain uses TRBV15 with TRBJ1-4; D not certain. Germline CDR1 reads LNHNV; CDR2 reads YYDKDF (reference sequence). V was cut by 4 bases and J by 6 bases, with 15 bases left in between. The CDR3 runs to 15 residues.

The rearrangement links TRBV9 to TRBJ1-1, with TRBD1 as a possible D gene (5 bases). Trimming removed 4 bases from V and 0 bases from J, with 10 bases in between. The CDR3 length is 14 residues. Looked up from germline, CDR1 is SGDLS and CDR2 is YYNGEE. CDR3 DNA sequence: TGTGCCAGCAGCCAAGAGACAGTGAACACTGAAGCTTTCTTT. Protein: CASSQETVNTEAFF. Complete variable domain (other parts from reference TRBV9 and TRBJ1-1): DSGVTQTPKHLITATGQRVTLRCSPRSGDLSVYWYQQSLDQGLQFLIQYYNGEERAKGNILERFSAQQFPDLHSELNLSSLELGDSALYFCASSQETVNTEAFFGQGTRLTVV.

J is TRBJ1-5 and V is TRBV5-1; TRBD1 might be the D (6 bases). CDR1 SGHRS and CDR2 YFSETQ come from the germline V gene. This CDR3 region has 20 residues. The V end was cut by 0 bases, the J end by 3 bases, with 25 bases between. The CDR3 DNA is TGCGCCAGCAGCTTGGTCGGGGGGCTATGGTGTCTGTTGCCCAATCAGCCCCAGCATTTT. Translated, it gives CASSLVGGLWCLLPNQPQHF.

This clone was picked up a small number of times. The chain combines TRBV6-5 with TRBJ1-2; possible D gene TRBD1, 6 bases. Between the trimmed V and J ends, which lost 6 bases and 7 bases, there was a span of 9 bases. The CDR3 is 11 amino acids. Germline V lookup: CDR1 MNHEY, CDR2 SVGAGI. The CDR3 region is CASRQGSGYTF. DNA of the CDR3: TGTGCCAGCAGACAGGGTTCTGGCTACACCTTC.

The chain has TRBV6-2 or TRBV6-3 and TRBJ1-5, with D perhaps matching TRBD1 (5 bases). Germline CDR1 and CDR2: MNHEY and SVGEGT. This CDR3 is built from 14 residues. Trimming stripped 0 bases from V and 8 bases from J, with 11 bases between. The CDR3 sequence: CASSYSTVREPQHF. The CDR3 DNA follows: TGTGCCAGCAGTTACTCGACAGTCAGGGAGCCCCAGCATTTT.

The sample holds a few counts of this clone. V gene TRBV11-2 combines with J gene TRBJ1-2; TRBD1 matches at 7 bases. Germline-derived CDR1 and CDR2 are SGHAT and FQNNGV. Germline trimming cut 5 bases from V and 8 bases from J; bases unmatched to any gene: 11. This CDR3 region has 14 residues. The CDR3 nucleotides read TGTGCCAGCAGCACCACAGGGGCTTTGTACGGCTACACCTTC. It encodes CASSTTGALYGYTF. Filled out from reference TRBV11-2 and TRBJ1-2, the complete variable domain reads EAGVAQSPRYKIIEKRQSVAFWCNPISGHATLYWYQQILGQGPKLLIQFQNNGVVDDSQLPKDRFSAERLKGVDSTLKIQPAKLEDSAVYLCASSTTGALYGYTFGSGTRLTVV.

V usage is TRBV19 and J usage is TRBJ2-7; TRBD1 matches 10 bases. Germline V gene lookup returns CDR1 LNHDA and CDR2 SQIVND (reference sequence). The trim removed 0 bases at V and 1 base at J, leaving 3 bases unmatched. The CDR3 is 16 residues long. The CDR3: CASSIDGTGASYEQYF. CDR3 nucleotides: TGTGCCAGTAGTATAGACGGGACAGGGGCTTCCTACGAGCAGTACTTC. Filled out from reference TRBV19 and TRBJ2-7, the complete variable domain reads DGGITQSPKYLFRKEGQNVTLSCEQNLNHDAMYWYRQDPGQGLRLIYYSQIVNDFQKGDIAEGYSVSREKKESFPLTVTSAQKNPTAFYLCASSIDGTGASYEQYFGPGTRLTVT.

The genes are TRBV21-1 and TRBJ1-1; no DNA check was done on the table's D call, TRBD1. TRBV21-1 is a documented pseudogene. The CDR3 totals 19 residues. CDR3 amino acids: CASSKRRRGTGGRNTEAFF. CDR3 nucleotides: TGTGCCAGCAGCAAAAGGCGTCGGGGGACAGGGGGTCGGAACACTGAAGCTTTCTTT.

The gene calls are TRBV5-8 and TRBJ1-1; tentatively, D is TRBD1 (5 bases). Germline V gene sequence: CDR1 SGHTS, CDR2 YDEGEE. CDR3 length equals 15 residues. The V end lost 0 bases, the J end lost 4 bases, and 13 bases lay between the germline ends. CDR3 DNA sequence: TGTGCCAGCAGCTTGGGAGCGGGGGTGATCACTGAAGCTTTCTTT. It is translated as CASSLGAGVITEAFF. Full variable domain (missing parts from reference TRBV5-8 and TRBJ1-1): EAGVTQSPTHLIKTRGQQATLRCSPISGHTSVYWYQQALGLGLQFLLWYDEGEERNRGNFPPRFSGRQFPNYSSELNVNALELEDSALYLCASSLGAGVITEAFFGQGTRLTVV.

The chain joins TRBV5-6 to TRBJ2-7, with a possible D match to TRBD2 (5 bases). Trimming pared 4 bases from V and 0 bases from J, leaving 23 bases between. The CDR3 loop spans 18 amino acids. From germline, CDR1 is SGHDT and CDR2 YYEEEE. The CDR3 spells CASSPYDTRAPSSYEQYF. CDR3 bases: TGTGCCAGCAGCCCTTATGACACTAGGGCCCCCAGCTCCTACGAGCAGTACTTC. The full variable domain, rest sourced from reference TRBV5-6 and TRBJ2-7, is DAGVTQSPTHLIKTRGQQVTLRCSPKSGHDTVSWYQQALGQGPQFIFQYYEEEERQRGNFPDRFSGHQFPNYSSELNVNALLLGDSALYLCASSPYDTRAPSSYEQYFGPGTRLTVT.

The rearrangement links TRBV5-5 to TRBJ1-2; a possible D gene is TRBD1 (5 bases). There are 14 residues in the CDR3. V dropped 0 bases and J dropped 3 bases, with 9 bases sitting between them. Germline-derived CDR1 and CDR2 are SGHKS and YYEKEE (reference sequence). The CDR3 DNA reads as TGTGCCAGCAGCTTGGCAGGACAACACTATGGCTACACCTTC. Protein product: CASSLAGQHYGYTF.

V is TRBV9 and J is TRBJ1-5, with D perhaps matching TRBD1 (6 bases). The CDR3 sequence is 15 residues long. Looked up from germline, CDR1 is SGDLS and CDR2 is YYNGEE. Trimming shortened V by 0 bases and J by 3 bases, and 10 bases separated the two germline ends. Here the CDR3 reads CASSVAGQTNQPQHF. CDR3 DNA: TGTGCCAGCAGCGTAGCCGGACAGACCAATCAGCCCCAGCATTTT. The complete variable domain, with remaining parts taken from reference TRBV9 and TRBJ1-5, reads DSGVTQTPKHLITATGQRVTLRCSPRSGDLSVYWYQQSLDQGLQFLIQYYNGEERAKGNILERFSAQQFPDLHSELNLSSLELGDSALYFCASSVAGQTNQPQHFGDGTRLSIL.

V and J are TRBV12-3 or TRBV12-4 and TRBJ2-3, with TRBD2 as a possible D gene (6 bases). This CDR3 comprises 12 residues. Trimming left V 3 bases short and J 10 bases short, with 11 bases between. This CDR3 is CASSFPGLPQYF. For the CDR3, the DNA is TGTGCCAGCAGTTTCCCAGGACTACCGCAGTATTTT.

This chain connects TRBV9 to TRBJ2-3, with 8 bases fitting TRBD1. Trimming took 4 bases from V and 6 from J; bases not matched to a gene: 7. The CDR3 covers 14 residues. CDR1 and CDR2 from the germline V gene are SGDLS and YYNGEE. In DNA form, the CDR3 reads TGTGCCAGCAGCTCGGGACAGGCGGACGATACGCAGTATTTT. It is translated as CASSSGQADDTQYF.

CDR3 loop: CASSVGASGGPNTGELFF. The CDR3 nucleotides read TGCGCCAGCAGCGTGGGGGCTAGCGGGGGCCCTAACACCGGGGAGCTGTTTTTT. This chain connects TRBV5-1 to TRBJ2-2; 10 nucleotides agree with TRBD2. Per the germline V gene, CDR1 is SGHRS and CDR2 is YFSETQ. There are 18 residues in the CDR3. Trimming took 4 bases from V and 2 from J; bases not matched to a gene: 11.

V is TRBV6-6 and J is TRBJ2-7; 15 bases line up with TRBD2. Germline V gives CDR1 MNHNY, CDR2 SVGAGI (reference sequence). The CDR3 runs 15 residues. Trimming cost V 6 bases and J 1 base; bases outside gene matches: 1. The CDR3 reads CASRGTSGGSYEQYF. The CDR3 DNA reads TGTGCCAGCAGGGGGACTAGCGGGGGGTCCTACGAGCAGTACTTC.

The V call is TRBV5-4, the J call TRBJ1-5; 7 bases are a match to TRBD1. The V segment lost 4 bases and the J segment 3 bases; nucleotides outside the gene matches: 4. This CDR3 is built from 14 residues. In germline, CDR1 is SGHNT, CDR2 YYREEE (reference sequence). CDR3 DNA sequence: TGTGCCAGCAGCCCGGGACAGAACAATCAGCCCCAGCATTTT. This gives the protein CASSPGQNNQPQHF.

DNA for the CDR3: TGTGCCAGCAGCTCGAAAGCGGGGGGGGATACGCAGTATTTT. Amino acids: CASSSKAGGDTQYF. The chain is built from TRBV13 and TRBJ2-3, with 10 bases fitting TRBD2. The ends lost 4 bases at V and 6 bases at J; junction bases unmatched: 4. CDR3 length equals 14 residues. Per the germline V gene, CDR1 is PRHDT and CDR2 is FYEKMQ (reference sequence).

The chain uses TRBV20-1 and TRBJ1-2; 8 bases agree with TRBD1. Per the germline V gene, CDR1 is DFQATT and CDR2 is SNEGSKA (reference sequence). J gave up 5 bases and V 3 bases, and 8 bases lay outside the gene matches. The CDR3 loop spans 14 amino acids. CDR3 sequence (DNA): TGCAGTGCTAGTGTTACGGGACAGGCTTATGGCTACACCTTC. Protein product: CSASVTGQAYGYTF.